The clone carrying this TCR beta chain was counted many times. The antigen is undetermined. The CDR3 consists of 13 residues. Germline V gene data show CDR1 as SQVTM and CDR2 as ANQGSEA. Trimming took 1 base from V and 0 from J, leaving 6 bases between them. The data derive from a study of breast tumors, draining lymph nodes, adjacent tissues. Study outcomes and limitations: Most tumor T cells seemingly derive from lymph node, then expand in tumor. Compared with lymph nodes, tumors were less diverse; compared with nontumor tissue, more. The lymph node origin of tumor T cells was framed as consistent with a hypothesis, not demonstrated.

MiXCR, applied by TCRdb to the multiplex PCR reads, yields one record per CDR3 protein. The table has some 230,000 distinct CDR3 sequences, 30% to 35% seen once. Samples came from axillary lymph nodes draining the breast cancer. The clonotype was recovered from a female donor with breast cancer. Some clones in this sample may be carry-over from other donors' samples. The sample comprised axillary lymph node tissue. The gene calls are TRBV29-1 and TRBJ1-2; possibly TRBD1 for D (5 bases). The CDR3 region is CSVEAGTNYGYTF. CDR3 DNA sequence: TGCAGCGTTGAAGCAGGGACTAACTATGGCTACACCTTC.